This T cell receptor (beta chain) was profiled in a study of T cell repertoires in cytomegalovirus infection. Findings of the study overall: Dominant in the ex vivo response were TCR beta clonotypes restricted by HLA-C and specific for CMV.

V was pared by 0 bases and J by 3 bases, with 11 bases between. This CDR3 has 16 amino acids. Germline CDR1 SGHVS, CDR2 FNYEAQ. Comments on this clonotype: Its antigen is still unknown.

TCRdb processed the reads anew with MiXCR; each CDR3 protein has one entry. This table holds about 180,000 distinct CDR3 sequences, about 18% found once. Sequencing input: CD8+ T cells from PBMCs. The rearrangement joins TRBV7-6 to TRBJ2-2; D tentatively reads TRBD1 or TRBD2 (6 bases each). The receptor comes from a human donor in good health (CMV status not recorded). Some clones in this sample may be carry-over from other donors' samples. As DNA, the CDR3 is TGTGCCAGCAGCTTAGCCGCAGGGGAGGACACCGGGGAGCTGTTTTTT. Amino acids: CASSLAAGEDTGELFF. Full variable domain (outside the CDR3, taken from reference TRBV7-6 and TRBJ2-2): GAGVSQSPRYKVTKRGQDVALRCDPISGHVSLYWYRQALGQGPEFLTYFNYEAQQDKSGLPNDRFSAERPEGSISTLTIQRTEQRDSAMYRCASSLAAGEDTGELFFGEGSRLTVL.